This T cell receptor beta chain is from a study of graft-versus-host responses after intestinal transplantation. About the study: Recipients received multivisceral, liver-intestinal, or isolated intestinal transplants. Following induction with anti-thymocyte globulin, all recipients were given tacrolimus and steroids for three to four years.

Trimming removed 4 bases at V and 8 bases at J, with 12 bases between. This CDR3 has 13 residues. Germline-derived CDR1 and CDR2 are SGHTA and FQGTGA. Measured with immunoSEQ multiplex PCR; TCRdb has only the in-frame clones, and not every one. The sample contains fewer than 25,000 clones, roughly 88% of which appear only once. The rearrangement joins TRBV7-3 to TRBJ1-5; D may be TRBD1 (5 bases). The source is a human patient who received an intestinal transplant, so some T cells may come from the graft donor. The sample consisted of PBMCs, taken 450 to 480 days after intestinal transplant. In DNA form, the CDR3 reads TGTGCCAGCAGCTATGACCCAGGGAAGCCCCAGCATTTT. As protein: CASSYDPGKPQHF.